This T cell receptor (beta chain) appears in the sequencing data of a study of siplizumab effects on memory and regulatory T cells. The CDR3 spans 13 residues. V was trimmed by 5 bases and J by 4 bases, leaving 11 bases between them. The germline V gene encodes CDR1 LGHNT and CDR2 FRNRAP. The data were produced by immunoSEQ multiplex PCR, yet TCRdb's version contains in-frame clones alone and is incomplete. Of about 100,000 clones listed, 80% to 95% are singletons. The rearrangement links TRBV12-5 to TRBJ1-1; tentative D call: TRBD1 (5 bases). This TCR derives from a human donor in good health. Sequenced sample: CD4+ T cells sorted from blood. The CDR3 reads CASGPRTSTEAFF. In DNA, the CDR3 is TGTGCTAGTGGTCCACGGACAAGCACTGAAGCTTTCTTT.